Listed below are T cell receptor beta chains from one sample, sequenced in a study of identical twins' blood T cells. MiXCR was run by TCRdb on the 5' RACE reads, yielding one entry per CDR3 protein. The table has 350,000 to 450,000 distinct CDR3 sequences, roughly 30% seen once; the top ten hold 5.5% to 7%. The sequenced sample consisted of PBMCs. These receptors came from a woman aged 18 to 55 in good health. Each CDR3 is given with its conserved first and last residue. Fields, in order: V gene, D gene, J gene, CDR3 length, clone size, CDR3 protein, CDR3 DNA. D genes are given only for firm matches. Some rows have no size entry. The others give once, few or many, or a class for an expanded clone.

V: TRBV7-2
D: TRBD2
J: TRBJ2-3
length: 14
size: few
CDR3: CASTTFSGPDTQYF
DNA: TGTGCCAGCACCACGTTTAGCGGGCCAGATACGCAGTATTTT

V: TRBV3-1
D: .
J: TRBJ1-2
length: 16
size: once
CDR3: CASSQGPLVVNYGYTF
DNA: TGTGCCAGCAGCCAAGGTCCGTTGGTAGTAAACTATGGCTACACCTTC

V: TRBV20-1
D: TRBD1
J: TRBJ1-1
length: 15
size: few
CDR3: CSAYETGTQHTEAFF
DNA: TGCAGTGCCTACGAGACAGGGACCCAACACACTGAAGCTTTCTTT

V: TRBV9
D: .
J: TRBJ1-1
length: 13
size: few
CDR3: CASSVGHWTEAFF
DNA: TGTGCCAGCAGCGTAGGACATTGGACTGAAGCTTTCTTT

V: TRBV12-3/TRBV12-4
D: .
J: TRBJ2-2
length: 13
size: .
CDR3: CASRVYGAGELFF
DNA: TGTGCCAGCCGGGTATACGGGGCCGGGGAGCTGTTTTTT

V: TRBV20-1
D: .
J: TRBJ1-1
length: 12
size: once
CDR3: CSQQPGSTEALF
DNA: TGCAGCCAACAACCGGGCTCCACTGAAGCTCTCTTT

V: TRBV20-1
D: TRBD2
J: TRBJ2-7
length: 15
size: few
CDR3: CSARDPSGSFDDQYF
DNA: TGCAGTGCTAGAGATCCTAGCGGGAGTTTCGACGATCAGTACTTC

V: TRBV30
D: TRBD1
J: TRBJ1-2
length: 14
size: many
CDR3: CAWSQGEWFYGYTF
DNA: TGTGCCTGGAGCCAGGGGGAATGGTTCTATGGCTACACCTTC

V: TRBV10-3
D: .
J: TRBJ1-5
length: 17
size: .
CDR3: CAISESQASHSNQPQHF
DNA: TGTGCCATCAGTGAGTCACAAGCATCTCATAGCAATCAGCCCCAGCATTTT

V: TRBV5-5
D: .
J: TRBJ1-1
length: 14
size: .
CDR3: CASSLDRTLSGAFF
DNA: TGTGCCAGCAGCTTGGATAGGACTTTATCGGGAGCTTTCTTT

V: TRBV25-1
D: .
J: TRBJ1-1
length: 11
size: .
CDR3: CASSAWAEAFF
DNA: TGTGCCAGCAGTGCGTGGGCTGAAGCTTTCTTT

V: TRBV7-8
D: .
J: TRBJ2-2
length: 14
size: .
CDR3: CASNLGEYTGELFF
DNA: TGTGCCAGCAACTTAGGAGAGTACACCGGGGAGCTGTTTTTT

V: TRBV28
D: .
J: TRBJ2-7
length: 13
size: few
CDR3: CASSLSLVYEQYF
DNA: TGTGCCAGCAGTTTGAGTCTGGTCTACGAGCAGTACTTC

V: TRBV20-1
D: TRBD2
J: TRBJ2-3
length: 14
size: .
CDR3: CSARPAGGGDTQYF
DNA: TGCAGTGCAAGACCAGCGGGAGGCGGTGATACGCAGTATTTT

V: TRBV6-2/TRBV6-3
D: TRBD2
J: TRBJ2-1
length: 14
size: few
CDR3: CATSGRPDYNEQFF
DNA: TGTGCCACTAGCGGGAGGCCCGATTACAATGAGCAGTTCTTC

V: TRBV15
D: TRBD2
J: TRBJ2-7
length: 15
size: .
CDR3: CATSSAKYSGSEQYF
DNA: TGTGCCACCAGCAGTGCTAAATATAGCGGGAGCGAGCAGTACTTC